Listed below are T cell receptor beta chains from one sample, sequenced in a study of low-dose radiotherapy and immunotherapy resistance in tumors. TCRdb redid the calling of the reads with MiXCR, one entry per CDR3 protein. The sample includes about 52,000 distinct CDR3 sequences, around a third seen only once; the top ten take around 8%. Sequencing used PBMCs, obtained after low-dose radiotherapy plus immunotherapy. These receptor sequences come from a male donor with rectosigmoid adenocarcinoma. Each CDR3 is given with its conserved first and last residue. Fields, in order: clone size, J gene, V gene, D gene, CDR3 DNA, CDR3 protein. The D gene is left open where the match is weak. Clone size appears in some rows only: once, few, many, or a class for an expanded clone.

clone_size: many; j_call: TRBJ2-7; v_call: TRBV19; d_call: NA; cdr3_nt: TGTGCCAGTAGTACCTCGCAGACACAGGGCTCCGAGCAGTACTTC; cdr3_aa: CASSTSQTQGSEQYF
clone_size: many; j_call: TRBJ1-3; v_call: TRBV14; d_call: NA; cdr3_nt: TGTGCCAGCAGCCAACGGACGTCTGGAAACACCATATATTTT; cdr3_aa: CASSQRTSGNTIYF
clone_size: NA; j_call: TRBJ2-1; v_call: TRBV29-1; d_call: NA; cdr3_nt: TGCAGCGTTGAAGTACGTCAGCCGTACAATGAGCAGTTCTTC; cdr3_aa: CSVEVRQPYNEQFF
clone_size: many; j_call: TRBJ1-2; v_call: TRBV12-3/TRBV12-4; d_call: NA; cdr3_nt: TGTGCCAGCAGGGGGGACGGTGACTATGGCTACACCTTC; cdr3_aa: CASRGDGDYGYTF
clone_size: NA; j_call: TRBJ1-3; v_call: TRBV3-1; d_call: NA; cdr3_nt: TGTGCCAGCGGGGAGGATATTTACTCTGGAAACACCATATATTTT; cdr3_aa: CASGEDIYSGNTIYF
clone_size: many; j_call: TRBJ2-5; v_call: TRBV7-8; d_call: NA; cdr3_nt: TGTGCCAGCAGCTTTCTTCCTGGAACGGAAGAGACCCAGTACTTC; cdr3_aa: CASSFLPGTEETQYF
clone_size: many; j_call: TRBJ2-3; v_call: TRBV6-6; d_call: TRBD2; cdr3_nt: TGTGCCAGCAGTGCTAGCGGCAATCCCACAGATACGCAGTATTTT; cdr3_aa: CASSASGNPTDTQYF
clone_size: many; j_call: TRBJ1-1; v_call: TRBV29-1; d_call: NA; cdr3_nt: TGCAGCGTTGGATCGAGTGAAGCTTTCTTT; cdr3_aa: CSVGSSEAFF
clone_size: few; j_call: TRBJ2-2; v_call: TRBV11-2; d_call: NA; cdr3_nt: NA; cdr3_aa: CASSLVGPGELFFFF
clone_size: many; j_call: TRBJ2-3; v_call: TRBV28; d_call: NA; cdr3_nt: TGTGCCAGCAGCTTTTTAGTAAATGTAGATACGCAGTATTTT; cdr3_aa: CASSFLVNVDTQYF
clone_size: NA; j_call: TRBJ2-1; v_call: TRBV3-1; d_call: TRBD2; cdr3_nt: TGTGCCAGCAGCCAAGTTACGACGGGAGGTTCCTACAATGAGCAGTTCTTC; cdr3_aa: CASSQVTTGGSYNEQFF
clone_size: many; j_call: TRBJ1-5; v_call: TRBV5-1; d_call: NA; cdr3_nt: TGCGCCAGCAGCTTATCAGGGTACGGGCGCGATCAGCCCCAGCATTTT; cdr3_aa: CASSLSGYGRDQPQHF
clone_size: NA; j_call: TRBJ2-3; v_call: TRBV2; d_call: TRBD2; cdr3_nt: TGTGCCAGCAGGAATCTAGCGGGGGGACAAGATACGCAGTATTTT; cdr3_aa: CASRNLAGGQDTQYF
clone_size: NA; j_call: TRBJ2-1; v_call: TRBV12-3/TRBV12-4; d_call: TRBD2; cdr3_nt: TGTGCCAGCAGCCCGGGGAAGGCTAGCGGCCCATCTTGGGGCAATGAGCAGTTCTTC; cdr3_aa: CASSPGKASGPSWGNEQFF
clone_size: NA; j_call: TRBJ1-2; v_call: TRBV6-2/TRBV6-3; d_call: TRBD1; cdr3_nt: TGTGCCAGCAGTAGAACGGGGGACAGAAATAACTATGGCTACACCTTC; cdr3_aa: CASSRTGDRNNYGYTF
clone_size: few; j_call: TRBJ2-2; v_call: TRBV13; d_call: TRBD2; cdr3_nt: TGTGCCAGTTCGGGCGGGGGGAGTTGGACCGGGGAGCTGTTTTTT; cdr3_aa: CASSGGGSWTGELFF
clone_size: many; j_call: TRBJ2-2; v_call: TRBV6-2/TRBV6-3; d_call: TRBD2; cdr3_nt: TGTGCCAGCAGGAAACTCGGACTAGCGGGAGTTCATTCGGAGCTGTTTTTT; cdr3_aa: CASRKLGLAGVHSELFF
clone_size: many; j_call: TRBJ1-1; v_call: TRBV4-1; d_call: TRBD1; cdr3_nt: TGCGCCAGCAGCGCTCCAACAGGGGGAACTGAAGCTTTCTTT; cdr3_aa: CASSAPTGGTEAFF
clone_size: few; j_call: TRBJ1-6; v_call: TRBV28; d_call: NA; cdr3_nt: TGTGCCAGCACCCTCAGGCAGTTTTCACCCCTCCACTTT; cdr3_aa: CASTLRQFSPLHF
clone_size: NA; j_call: TRBJ2-3; v_call: TRBV4-3; d_call: TRBD2; cdr3_nt: TGCGCCAGCAGCCAACCGGGACTAGCGCTAGATACGCAGTATTTT; cdr3_aa: CASSQPGLALDTQYF
clone_size: many; j_call: TRBJ2-1; v_call: TRBV5-1; d_call: NA; cdr3_nt: TGCGCCAGCAGCCGATTTGCAGGGGCCGGACGCATAGACAATGAGCAGTTCTTC; cdr3_aa: CASSRFAGAGRIDNEQFF
clone_size: NA; j_call: TRBJ2-1; v_call: TRBV6-2/TRBV6-3; d_call: TRBD1; cdr3_nt: TGTGCCAGCAGTTACTCCAGCCGGGGCAGGGGGCTCTATGAGCAGTTCTTC; cdr3_aa: CASSYSSRGRGLYEQFF
clone_size: many; j_call: TRBJ2-1; v_call: TRBV6-6; d_call: TRBD1; cdr3_nt: TGTGCCAGCAGTCCTCCGGGACAGGGGTATGAGCAGTTCTTC; cdr3_aa: CASSPPGQGYEQFF
clone_size: many; j_call: TRBJ1-1; v_call: TRBV7-2; d_call: NA; cdr3_nt: TGTGCCAGCAGCTTAAAAGTTGGGCTTGAAGCTTTCTTT; cdr3_aa: CASSLKVGLEAFF
clone_size: many; j_call: TRBJ2-1; v_call: TRBV5-1; d_call: NA; cdr3_nt: TGCGCCAGCAGCTTGGCCAGGGGCGGAGTAGATGAGCAGTTCTTC; cdr3_aa: CASSLARGGVDEQFF
clone_size: many; j_call: TRBJ2-4; v_call: TRBV6-1; d_call: NA; cdr3_nt: TGTGCCAGCAGTGAGCGCCAGGGGGGAAAAAACATTCAGTACTTC; cdr3_aa: CASSERQGGKNIQYF
clone_size: many; j_call: TRBJ2-5; v_call: TRBV6-2/TRBV6-3; d_call: NA; cdr3_nt: TGTGCCAGCAGAACCGGGAACCAAGAGACCCAGTACTTC; cdr3_aa: CASRTGNQETQYF
clone_size: many; j_call: TRBJ1-5; v_call: TRBV27; d_call: NA; cdr3_nt: TGTGCCAGCAGTCCTCTAGGGGGGCTGTCGGCCCAGCATTTT; cdr3_aa: CASSPLGGLSAQHF
clone_size: NA; j_call: TRBJ1-6; v_call: TRBV28; d_call: TRBD1; cdr3_nt: TGTGCCAGCAGAGGGACAGGGGTTTCACCCCTCCACTTT; cdr3_aa: CASRGTGVSPLHF
clone_size: NA; j_call: TRBJ2-2; v_call: TRBV6-8; d_call: TRBD1; cdr3_nt: TGTGCCAGCAGCGTGCTGGCAGGGGGCCACGGGGAGCTGTTTTTT; cdr3_aa: CASSVLAGGHGELFF
clone_size: NA; j_call: TRBJ2-7; v_call: TRBV23-1; d_call: NA; cdr3_nt: TGTGCCAGCAGCTTACGGAGAAATGCTGCCTACGAGCAGTACTTC; cdr3_aa: CASSLRRNAAYEQYF
clone_size: NA; j_call: TRBJ2-1; v_call: TRBV28; d_call: TRBD2; cdr3_nt: TGTGCCAGCAGTTTTAGCGGGAGGGCCTCCAATGAGCAGTTCTTC; cdr3_aa: CASSFSGRASNEQFF
clone_size: many; j_call: TRBJ1-2; v_call: TRBV19; d_call: TRBD1; cdr3_nt: TGTGCCAGTACTACTCCCGGACAGGTGTATGGCTACACCTTC; cdr3_aa: CASTTPGQVYGYTF
clone_size: few; j_call: TRBJ2-5; v_call: TRBV9; d_call: NA; cdr3_nt: TGTGCCAGCAGCGTAGGGGTACGAGGGGAGACCCAGTACTTC; cdr3_aa: CASSVGVRGETQYF
clone_size: many; j_call: TRBJ1-1; v_call: TRBV20-1; d_call: NA; cdr3_nt: TGCAGTGCTAGAATAGCACCAGCAATTGGGGACACTGAAGCTTTCTTT; cdr3_aa: CSARIAPAIGDTEAFF
clone_size: many; j_call: TRBJ2-2; v_call: TRBV3-1; d_call: TRBD1; cdr3_nt: TGTGCCAGCAGCCCTACAGGGACAGGGTCCACCGGGGAGCTGTTTTTT; cdr3_aa: CASSPTGTGSTGELFF
clone_size: few; j_call: TRBJ2-1; v_call: TRBV7-6; d_call: TRBD1; cdr3_nt: TGTGCCAGCAGCTTAGTCTCGGGACAGGGGGCCAATGAGCAGTTCTTC; cdr3_aa: CASSLVSGQGANEQFF
clone_size: many; j_call: TRBJ2-5; v_call: TRBV28; d_call: NA; cdr3_nt: TGTGCCAGCAGCCCGGCTCTAGCGCGGGAGACCCAGTACTTC; cdr3_aa: CASSPALARETQYF
clone_size: NA; j_call: TRBJ2-7; v_call: TRBV6-5; d_call: TRBD1; cdr3_nt: TGTGCCAGCAGTTACTCCCGACGAATGGACAGGGCCTACGAGCAGTACTTC; cdr3_aa: CASSYSRRMDRAYEQYF
clone_size: many; j_call: TRBJ1-6; v_call: TRBV18; d_call: NA; cdr3_nt: TGTGCCAGCTCAGACCGATTGGCCCTCCACTTT; cdr3_aa: CASSDRLALHF
clone_size: many; j_call: TRBJ2-7; v_call: TRBV30; d_call: TRBD1; cdr3_nt: TGTGCCTGGAGCGAATGGGACAGGAAATCCTACGAGCAGTACTTC; cdr3_aa: CAWSEWDRKSYEQYF
clone_size: few; j_call: TRBJ2-7; v_call: TRBV5-1; d_call: TRBD2; cdr3_nt: TGCGCCAGCAGCTTGGCGGGACTAGCGGAATCCTACGAGCAGTACTTC; cdr3_aa: CASSLAGLAESYEQYF
clone_size: NA; j_call: TRBJ2-7; v_call: TRBV7-9; d_call: NA; cdr3_nt: TGTGCCAGCAGCCCACCATCGGTCGGCTACGAGCAGTACTTC; cdr3_aa: CASSPPSVGYEQYF
clone_size: many; j_call: TRBJ2-5; v_call: TRBV7-9; d_call: NA; cdr3_nt: TGTGCCAGCAGCGGACAGCTCATGGGCGGGGAGACCCAGTACTTC; cdr3_aa: CASSGQLMGGETQYF
clone_size: many; j_call: TRBJ1-2; v_call: TRBV10-1; d_call: TRBD1; cdr3_nt: TGCGCCAGCAACGGGACAGCGAGAGCTGGCTACACCTTC; cdr3_aa: CASNGTARAGYTF
clone_size: many; j_call: TRBJ1-1; v_call: TRBV7-9; d_call: NA; cdr3_nt: TGTGCCAGCAGAAGGGGGGGCAGGGATCGAAGTAGTGGCACTGAAGCTTTCTTT; cdr3_aa: CASRRGGRDRSSGTEAFF
clone_size: NA; j_call: TRBJ1-2; v_call: TRBV5-3; d_call: NA; cdr3_nt: TGTGCCAGCAGCTTCGACAGTACCTATGGCTACACCTTC; cdr3_aa: CASSFDSTYGYTF
clone_size: NA; j_call: TRBJ1-5; v_call: TRBV28; d_call: NA; cdr3_nt: TGTGCCAGCAGTGGACTTCAGCCCCAGCATTTT; cdr3_aa: CASSGLQPQHF